Presented here are 20 T cell receptor beta chains from one specimen sequenced in a study of CD8 T cells in ankylosing spondylitis. Study-wide results and limits: Made up of under ten highly homologous variants, a TCR beta motif appeared characteristic of ankylosing spondylitis blood.

Their specific antigens are unknown. TCRdb re-called the 5' RACE reads through MiXCR, storing one row per CDR3 protein. The data show fewer than 500,000 distinct CDR3 sequences, with around 26% seen just once and over 0.8% held by the top ten. Sample: blood, either unsorted or a sorted T cell fraction (not recorded which). The source is a male donor with ankylosing spondylitis.

Notes on this clonotype: With a much larger clone just one base away, this may be a read error. This rearrangement joins TRBV6-5 to TRBJ2-5, with 7 bases lining up with TRBD2. This CDR3 contains 12 residues. Losses at the gene ends were 5 bases for V and 4 bases for J; bases not matched to a gene: 1. The germline CDR1 and CDR2 sequences are MNHEY and SVGAGI. The CDR3 bases are TGTGCCAGCAGTGGCGGGGGAGAGACCCAGTACTTC. Translated: CASSGGGETQYF.

This clonotype was counted between two and nine times. The chain combines TRBV6-2 or TRBV6-3 with TRBJ2-7, with D perhaps matching TRBD1 (6 bases). CDR3 size: 15 residues. Germline CDR1 is MNHEY and CDR2 is SVGEGT. Trimming shortened V by 4 bases and J by 3 bases, and 16 bases separated the two germline ends. The CDR3 bases are TGTGCCAGCAGTTCTTTGGGGGCCGGAGGCTACGAGCAGTACGTC. The encoded protein is CASSSLGAGGYEQYV.

The chain joins TRBV5-1 to TRBJ2-7; D not resolved. This CDR3 is built from 14 residues. V was pared by 4 bases and J by 4 bases, with 15 bases between. Per the germline V gene, CDR1 is SGHRS and CDR2 is YFSETQ. CDR3 DNA sequence: TGCGCCAGCAGCCACCGACCGCGCCAGTACGAGCAGTACTTC. Its translation is CASSHRPRQYEQYF.

This clonotype was found a few times. V is TRBV18 and J is TRBJ1-4; unclear D gene. CDR1 is KGHSH, CDR2 LQKENI, per germline. This CDR3 spans 13 amino acids. Trimming removed 3 bases at V and 2 bases at J, with 4 bases between. CDR3 sequence (DNA): TGTGCCAGCTCACCTCAGACTAATGAAAAACTGTTTTTT. Protein product: CASSPQTNEKLFF.

Details on this clonotype: In this CDR3 the conserved last residue, phenylalanine or tryptophan, is missing, so a read error is likely. The CDR3 region is CASNALGSTEAFS. CDR3 DNA sequence: TGTGCCAGCAACGCCCTGGGGTCCACTGAAGCTTTCTCT. V and J are TRBV2 and TRBJ1-1; no definite D call. The CDR3 is made up of 13 amino acids. The germline gives CDR1 SNHLY, CDR2 FYNNEI. V gave up 7 bases and J gave up 4 bases, with 13 bases separating them.

V is TRBV29-1 and J is TRBJ2-7; D uncertain. The V end was cut by 3 bases, the J end by 0 bases, with 6 bases between. CDR3 size: 12 residues. CDR1 SQVTM and CDR2 ANQGSEA come from the germline V gene. The CDR3 DNA follows: TGCAGCGTTGAGGGATTCTCCTACGAGCAGTACTTC. Amino acids: CSVEGFSYEQYF.

This clonotype was found a few times. This chain links TRBV20-1 with TRBJ2-5, with 7 bases identical to TRBD1. Germline V gene sequence: CDR1 DFQATT, CDR2 SNEGSKA (reference sequence). V lost 3 bases to trimming and J lost 0 bases; unmatched junction nucleotides: 1. This CDR3 has 13 residues. CDR3 residues: CSASGTDQETQYF. Here the CDR3 DNA reads TGCAGTGCTAGTGGGACAGACCAAGAGACCCAGTACTTC.

This chain links TRBV12-3 or TRBV12-4 with TRBJ2-7; 10 bases are a match to TRBD1. The CDR3 consists of 15 residues. Losses at the gene ends were 3 bases for V and 4 bases for J; bases not matched to a gene: 6. CDR3 loop: CASSFGGTGDYEQYF. The CDR3 DNA is TGTGCCAGCAGTTTTGGTGGGACAGGGGATTACGAGCAGTACTTC.

This clonotype was recorded a few times. This chain links TRBV12-3 or TRBV12-4 with TRBJ1-2; 9 nucleotides line up with TRBD1. The CDR3 spans 14 residues. The V segment lost 3 bases and the J segment 5 bases; nucleotides outside the gene matches: 4. The CDR3 DNA reads TGTGCCAGCAGTTTGTGGGACAGGGATTATGGCTACACCTTC. Translating gives CASSLWDRDYGYTF.

The rearrangement uses TRBV12-3 or TRBV12-4 and TRBJ2-2, with D possibly called TRBD1 or TRBD2 (6 bases each). The CDR3 has 16 residues. Trimming took off 2 bases at V and 4 bases at J, with 14 bases between the two ends. This chain's CDR3 is CASSLWGAGSTGELFF. The CDR3, as DNA: TGTGCCAGCAGTTTATGGGGGGCCGGGAGCACCGGGGAGCTGTTTTTT.

This chain links TRBV7-8 with TRBJ2-2, with TRBD2 identical over 7 bases. Losses at the gene ends were 8 bases for V and 7 bases for J; bases not matched to a gene: 4. Germline CDR1 is SGHVS and CDR2 is FQNEAQ. The CDR3 covers 12 residues. CDR3 residues: CASGRAVGELFF. The DNA for the CDR3 is TGTGCCAGCGGGAGGGCCGTCGGGGAGCTGTTTTTT. The full variable domain, rest sourced from reference TRBV7-8 and TRBJ2-2, is GAGVSQSPRYKVAKRGQDVALRCDPISGHVSLFWYQQALGQGPEFLTYFQNEAQLDKSGLPSDRFFAERPEGSVSTLKIQRTQQEDSAVYLCASGRAVGELFFGEGSRLTVL.

The chain employs TRBV5-6 and TRBJ2-1, with 8 bases lining up with TRBD1. In germline, CDR1 is SGHDT, CDR2 YYEEEE. J was trimmed by 6 bases and V by 4 bases; bases with no gene match: 3. The length of the CDR3 is 13 residues. The CDR3 DNA sequence: TGTGCCAGCAGCCGTGGACAGGGCAATGAGCAGTTCTTC. It encodes CASSRGQGNEQFF.

This clonotype was seen a few times. The V and J genes are TRBV19 and TRBJ2-1; D remains ambiguous. CDR1 and CDR2 (germline): LNHDA, SQIVND (reference sequence). The CDR3 extends over 14 amino acids. V lost 4 bases and J lost 6, with 13 bases in between. This CDR3 is CASSRGSSSNEQFF. The CDR3 coding sequence is TGTGCCAGTAGTAGAGGTAGCAGCTCCAATGAGCAGTTCTTC. The full variable domain, its missing parts supplied by reference TRBV19 and TRBJ2-1, is DGGITQSPKYLFRKEGQNVTLSCEQNLNHDAMYWYRQDPGQGLRLIYYSQIVNDFQKGDIAEGYSVSREKKESFPLTVTSAQKNPTAFYLCASSRGSSSNEQFFGPGTRLTVL.

The V gene is TRBV24-1, the J gene TRBJ2-5; D possibly uses TRBD1 or TRBD2 (5 bases each). V was clipped by 9 bases and J by 5 bases, with 15 bases between them. CDR1 and CDR2 (germline): KGHDR, SFDVKD. The CDR3 spans 13 residues. CDR3 residues: CATDSGFLETQYF. The CDR3 nucleotides read TGTGCCACCGACAGCGGATTTTTGGAGACCCAGTACTTC.

The chain couples TRBV12-3 or TRBV12-4 to TRBJ1-4, with 11 bases matching TRBD1. V trimming: 6 bases; J trimming: 7 bases; junction bases outside the gene matches: 7. The CDR3 runs to 15 residues. The CDR3 sequence is CASSSLGQGAEKLFF. CDR3 bases: TGTGCCAGCAGCTCACTCGGACAGGGGGCTGAAAAACTGTTTTTT.

The V and J genes are TRBV12-3 or TRBV12-4 and TRBJ1-5; 9 bases are a match to TRBD1. The CDR3 is made up of 15 amino acids. The J segment lost 7 bases and the V segment lost 3 bases, leaving 7 bases of the junction unmatched. For the CDR3, the DNA is TGTGCCAGCAGTTTGCCACAGGGGGCCGGGCAGCCCCAGCATTTT. Residues: CASSLPQGAGQPQHF.

This chain links TRBV4-2 with TRBJ2-5; D is ambiguous. The CDR3 is 16 amino acids. Germline V CDR1 and CDR2: LGHNA, YNFKEQ. Trimming cost V 0 bases and J 5 bases, with 16 bases left between them. CDR3 protein: CASSQDIDRLGETQYF. CDR3 nucleotide sequence: TGTGCCAGCAGCCAAGATATTGACCGCTTGGGTGAGACCCAGTACTTC.

This clonotype was observed a handful of times. This chain uses TRBV5-1 with TRBJ1-1, with D maybe TRBD1 (5 bases). The CDR3 runs to 16 residues. Per germline, CDR1 SGHRS and CDR2 YFSETQ. V was shortened by 4 bases and J by 1 base, with 17 bases between the two germline ends. The DNA for the CDR3 is TGCGCCAGCAGCCAGGGACCGCTGGGGGGGAACACTGAAGCTTTCTTT. Its protein is CASSQGPLGGNTEAFF. Supplemented by reference TRBV5-1 and TRBJ1-1, the full variable domain reads KAGVTQTPRYLIKTRGQQVTLSCSPISGHRSVSWYQQTPGQGLQFLFEYFSETQRNKGNFPGRFSGRQFSNSRSEMNVSTLELGDSALYLCASSQGPLGGNTEAFFGQGTRLTVV.

In this sample, this clonotype turned up a few times. The chain employs TRBV7-8 and TRBJ2-5; D not certain. The CDR3 spans 13 residues. From germline, CDR1 is SGHVS and CDR2 FQNEAQ. V gave up 1 base and J gave up 0 bases, with 3 bases separating them. CDR3 region: CASSLDYQETQYF. CDR3 coding DNA: TGTGCCAGCAGCTTAGATTACCAAGAGACCCAGTACTTC.

The CDR3: CASSLLGEQFF. The CDR3 nucleotides read TGCGCCAGCAGCTTGTTGGGTGAGCAGTTCTTC. The chain carries TRBV5-1 and TRBJ2-1; D is unclear. CDR3 length: 11 amino acids. CDR1 and CDR2 from the germline V gene are SGHRS and YFSETQ. V lost 1 base, J lost 9 bases, and 5 bases lay in between.